Shown below are 16 T cell receptor beta chains from a single sample sequenced in a study of cytomegalovirus exposure and HLA in healthy donors. Primers: 60 Vbeta forward and 13 Jbeta reverse. Profiling relied on immunoSEQ multiplex PCR, and the TCRdb table lists in-frame clones only, not all of them. This sample yields 130,000 to 150,000 clones, of which around 81% are seen a single time; 2.5% to 3.5% belongs to the top ten. The sample comprised PBMCs. These receptor sequences come from a male donor in good health and CMV-seronegative.

The rearrangement joins TRBV7-2 to TRBJ2-2; D might be TRBD2 (5 bases). Between the trimmed V and J ends, which lost 5 bases and 6 bases, there was a span of 16 bases. CDR3 length equals 15 residues. CDR1 and CDR2 (germline): SGHTA, FQGNSA. The CDR3 DNA reads as TGTGCCAGCAGCCCAAGCGGCCCTCGGGCCGGGGAGCTGTTTTTT. Its protein is CASSPSGPRAGELFF.

The chain uses TRBV29-1 and TRBJ2-7; perhaps TRBD2 as D (5 bases). Looked up from germline, CDR1 is SQVTM and CDR2 is ANQGSEA. The germline V and J ends were trimmed by 7 bases and 6 bases, with 13 bases remaining between them. The length of the CDR3 is 11 residues. The CDR3 here is CSGTYSAEQYF. The CDR3 DNA is TGCAGCGGTACCTATAGCGCCGAGCAGTACTTC.

The count of this clone is one. The rearrangement uses TRBV4-2 and TRBJ2-1; TRBD1 matches 7 bases. The CDR3 contains 16 residues. Per the germline V gene, CDR1 is LGHNA and CDR2 is YNFKEQ. Trimming at V came to 1 base and at J to 5 bases, leaving 8 bases not matched to a gene. Written as DNA, the CDR3 is TGTGCCAGCAGCCAAGTAACCGGGACAGTGGACAATGAGCAGTTCTTC. It yields the protein CASSQVTGTVDNEQFF.

This clone was seen a few times. The sample contains more than one DNA sequence encoding this CDR3. The chain has TRBV2 and TRBJ1-6; 7 bases line up with TRBD1. The germline CDR1 and CDR2 sequences are SNHLY and FYNNEI. Germline trimming cut 5 bases from V and 7 bases from J; bases unmatched to any gene: 2. The CDR3 is 13 residues long. The CDR3 spells CASSRDRNSPLHF. DNA for the CDR3: TGTGCCAGCAGTCGGGACAGAAATTCACCCCTCCACTTT.

The CDR3 region is CASSTGGTLWAETQYF. The CDR3 DNA follows: TGTGCCAGCAGCACCGGAGGCACCCTTTGGGCAGAGACCCAGTACTTC. The chain joins TRBV5-6 to TRBJ2-5, with D perhaps matching TRBD2 (5 bases). Trimming pared 4 bases from V and 4 bases from J, leaving 20 bases between. Germline V gene data show CDR1 as SGHDT and CDR2 as YYEEEE. This CDR3 has 16 amino acids.

J is TRBJ2-6 and V is TRBV30; the match to TRBD1 covers 7 bases. This CDR3 comprises 15 residues. In germline, CDR1 is GTSNPN, CDR2 SVGIG (reference sequence). After removal of 2 bases from V and 0 bases from J, the junction contained 1 base not matched to a gene. CDR3 residues: CAWSRDSSGANVLTF. The CDR3 region has the DNA TGTGCCTGGAGTCGGGACAGCTCTGGGGCCAACGTCCTGACTTTC.

This clone was counted a single time. V is TRBV7-9 and J is TRBJ1-1, with 8 positions matching TRBD1. V shed 1 base and J 1 base; nucleotides not matched to a gene: 2. CDR1 is SEHNR, CDR2 FQNEAQ, per germline (reference sequence). The length of the CDR3 is 15 residues. CDR3 nucleotide sequence: TGTGCCAGCAGCTTAGGCGGGACAGGGAACACTGAAGCTTTCTTT. It is translated as CASSLGGTGNTEAFF.

The V gene is TRBV9, the J gene TRBJ2-3, with 10 bases matching TRBD2. Germline values: CDR1 SGDLS, CDR2 YYNGEE. V lost 5 bases, J lost 4 bases, and 7 bases stayed unmatched. The CDR3 loop spans 15 amino acids. For the CDR3, the DNA is TGTGCCAGCAGTTCAATAGCGGGGGGATCAGATACGCAGTATTTT. Protein: CASSSIAGGSDTQYF.

The gene calls are TRBV7-3 and TRBJ2-3; D is unclear. CDR1 is SGHTA and CDR2 is FQGTGA in the germline V gene. CDR3 length: 12 amino acids. V lost 4 bases and J lost 6, with 8 bases in between. CDR3 in DNA: TGTGCCAGCAGCTCGTCCCCGGATACGCAGTATTTT. Protein: CASSSSPDTQYF.

V is TRBV7-9 and J is TRBJ1-2, with a tentative D call TRBD1 (5 bases). The germline CDR1 and CDR2 sequences are SEHNR and FQNEAQ (reference sequence). Trimming pared 1 base from V and 2 bases from J, leaving 11 bases between. CDR3 length equals 15 residues. The CDR3 DNA sequence: TGTGCCAGCAGCTTAGAGTCAGGGCTGAACTATGGCTACACCTTC. It encodes CASSLESGLNYGYTF.

V gene TRBV6-4 combines with J gene TRBJ1-6; D is perhaps TRBD1 (6 bases). V was trimmed by 10 bases and J by 6 bases, leaving 19 bases between them. Germline V CDR1 and CDR2: MRHNA, SNTAGT. This CDR3 is 15 amino acids long. The CDR3 nucleotides are TGTGCCATCGGACTTCGACAGGTGGCTAATTCACCCCTCCACTTT. It specifies CAIGLRQVANSPLHF.

The rearrangement uses TRBV19 and TRBJ1-6; 9 bases fit TRBD1. The junction had 6 bases not matched to a gene; V was cut back by 6 bases and J by 6 bases. Germline loops: CDR1 LNHDA, CDR2 SQIVND (reference sequence). The CDR3 sequence is 15 residues long. CDR3 residues: CASRPQGAGNSPLHF. CDR3 nucleotide sequence: TGTGCCAGTAGACCACAGGGGGCAGGTAATTCACCCCTCCACTTT.

The rearrangement joins TRBV11-3 to TRBJ2-7, with D uncertain. CDR3 length: 13 residues. Per the germline V gene, CDR1 is SGHNT and CDR2 is YENEEA. V was clipped by 5 bases and J by 3 bases, with 11 bases between them. CDR3 coding DNA: TGTGCCAGCAGCGCCAAACACCACTACGAGCAGTACTTC. Protein sequence: CASSAKHHYEQYF.

The chain combines TRBV5-1 with TRBJ2-1, with D possibly being TRBD1 (6 bases). Germline CDR1 is SGHRS and CDR2 is YFSETQ. This CDR3 contains 15 residues. V was shortened by 0 bases and J by 8 bases, with 15 bases between the two germline ends. The CDR3 nucleotides are TGCGCCAGCAGCTTGGGCCAGGGGTTCGTCGATGAGCAGTTCTTC. Protein product: CASSLGQGFVDEQFF.

The genes are TRBV6-5 and TRBJ1-2; 10 bases are a match to TRBD1. The CDR3 spans 16 residues. J gave up 8 bases and V 0 bases, and 9 bases lay outside the gene matches. The V gene's germline CDR1 is MNHEY and CDR2 SVGAGI. This CDR3 reads CASSYSTGGASGGYTF. CDR3 sequence (DNA): TGTGCCAGCAGTTACTCGACAGGGGGCGCCTCCGGAGGCTACACCTTC.

The chain is built from TRBV27 and TRBJ1-1, with 8 positions matching TRBD1. CDR1 is MNHEY, CDR2 SMNVEV, per germline (reference sequence). CDR3 size: 14 residues. The V and J ends lost 8 bases and 11 bases, in that order; junction bases with no gene match: 16. For the CDR3, the DNA is TGTGCCAGCCATCCAGCCGGGCCTCACAGGGGGGCTTTCTTT. It specifies CASHPAGPHRGAFF.